This T cell receptor (beta chain) was captured by sequencing in a study of CD8 T cells in Susac syndrome. Looked up from germline, CDR1 is DFQATT and CDR2 is SNEGSKA (reference sequence). The CDR3 is 15 amino acids. The V end was cut by 5 bases, the J end by 0 bases, with 14 bases between. Reverse transcription of roughly 0.5 to 1 ug RNA was carried out with random hexamers. An immunoSEQ multiplex PCR amplified TCR beta CDR3 over 54 Vbeta and 13 Jbeta. TCRdb fed the immunoSEQ multiplex PCR reads into MiXCR, producing one record per CDR3 protein. The sample has some 180,000 distinct CDR3 sequences, about 95% seen once; the top ten hold around 0.11%.

The chain employs TRBV20-1 and TRBJ2-1, with D tentatively TRBD2 (6 bases). The receptor comes from a human donor in good health. The sequenced sample consisted of CD4+ T cells from PBMCs. The CDR3 here is CSADLGGSSYNEQFF. The CDR3 DNA sequence: TGCAGTGCTGACTTAGGAGGGAGCTCCTACAATGAGCAGTTCTTC.